Reported below is one T cell receptor beta chain. The antigen is not known. This record comes from a study of blood T cells in healthy people across ages. In the study overall: About one barcoded beta molecule per two T cells was captured by template switching. Study-wide findings and caveats: Naive CD4+ cells and diversity were both higher in long-lived donors than in aged donors. Correlation between TCR beta diversity and naive T cell percentage was strong.

Then a second PCR, running roughly 6 to 12 cycles, was carried out with a sample-barcoded 5' primer and a J-beta primer mix. TCRdb analysed the 5' RACE reads with MiXCR anew, one entry per CDR3 protein. In the table there are about 680,000 distinct CDR3 sequences, around 45% of which are singletons. Germline V lookup: CDR1 DFQATT, CDR2 SNEGSKA (reference sequence). The V end lost 3 bases, the J end lost 2 bases, and 18 bases lay between the germline ends. The CDR3 is made up of 16 amino acids. The chain couples TRBV20-1 to TRBJ2-3; no firm D call. This TCR was recovered from a woman aged 60-75 years in good health. Material for sequencing was blood. The CDR3 region is CSARWDGGPYTDTQYF. CDR3 bases: TGCAGTGCTAGGTGGGATGGCGGACCCTACACAGATACGCAGTATTTT.